A selection of T cell receptor beta chains follows, all from one sample in a study of OX40 agonist ivuxolimab in advanced cancers. The data were produced by immunoSEQ multiplex PCR, yet TCRdb's version contains in-frame clones alone and is incomplete. The sample includes about 120,000 clones, approximately 92% seen only once; the top ten take roughly 0.59%. The sample was CD4+ or CD8+ T cells sorted from blood, taken in a trial of the OX40 agonist ivuxolimab. Receptors originate from an adult with an advanced solid tumor such as melanoma, head and neck, liver or kidney cancer. Both conserved end residues are part of each CDR3. The D gene is left open where the match is weak. Size values are once, few and many counts, or a class for expanded clones, and some rows have none.

J: TRBJ2-3
D: TRBD2
V: TRBV28
size: .
length: 12
DNA: TGTGCCAGCAGTTTTCGGCTAGCGGGAAAGTATTTT
CDR3: CASSFRLAGKYF

J: TRBJ1-3
D: .
V: TRBV5-1
size: .
length: 15
DNA: TGCGCCAGCAGCCCCACCCCGGGTTTGGGAAACACCATATATTTT
CDR3: CASSPTPGLGNTIYF

J: TRBJ1-2
D: TRBD1
V: TRBV27
size: once
length: 14
DNA: TGTGCCACCGGGCTAACCGACAGGGCCTATGGCTACACCTTC
CDR3: CATGLTDRAYGYTF

J: TRBJ2-1
D: TRBD2
V: TRBV7-9
size: .
length: 15
DNA: TGTGCCAGCAGCATACGGGGGGGCCCATCCAATGAGCAGTTCTTC
CDR3: CASSIRGGPSNEQFF

J: TRBJ2-7
D: .
V: TRBV30
size: .
length: 13
DNA: TGTGCCTGGAGAGGGCCTGGACCCTACGAGCAGTACTTC
CDR3: CAWRGPGPYEQYF

J: TRBJ1-3
D: .
V: TRBV29-1
size: .
length: 13
DNA: TGCAGCGTTGAACCAGGCTCTGGAAACACCATATATTTT
CDR3: CSVEPGSGNTIYF

J: TRBJ1-2
D: .
V: TRBV28
size: .
length: 12
DNA: TGTGCCAGCAGTTTGGACGGCTATGGCTACACCTTC
CDR3: CASSLDGYGYTF

J: TRBJ2-3
D: TRBD2
V: TRBV7-2
size: .
length: 16
DNA: TGTGCCAGCAGCTTGACTAGCGGGGGGACCACAGATACGCAGTATTTT
CDR3: CASSLTSGGTTDTQYF

J: TRBJ2-3
D: TRBD1
V: TRBV9
size: .
length: 16
DNA: TGTGCCAGCAGCGTAGCCGGGACAGGGAGCACAGATACGCAGTATTTT
CDR3: CASSVAGTGSTDTQYF

J: TRBJ1-5
D: .
V: TRBV7-2
size: .
length: 15
DNA: TGTGCCAGCAGCTTAGGGCTGAACCAAAATCAGCCCCAGCATTTT
CDR3: CASSLGLNQNQPQHF

J: TRBJ2-5
D: .
V: TRBV7-9
size: .
length: 15
DNA: TGTGCCAGCAGCCGTGGAACAGGGCTTCGAGAGACCCAGTACTTC
CDR3: CASSRGTGLRETQYF

J: TRBJ1-6
D: TRBD1
V: TRBV5-1
size: .
length: 15
DNA: TGCGCCAGCAGCTGGGGAGGGGGCGAGAATTCACCCCTCCACTTT
CDR3: CASSWGGGENSPLHF

J: TRBJ1-2
D: .
V: TRBV27
size: .
length: 13
DNA: TGTGCCAGCAGCCTGGAGGGGAACTATGGCTACACCTTC
CDR3: CASSLEGNYGYTF

J: TRBJ2-5
D: TRBD2
V: TRBV9
size: .
length: 14
DNA: TGTGCCAGCAGCGCGGGGACTAGCGGGGAGACCCAGTACTTC
CDR3: CASSAGTSGETQYF

J: TRBJ1-1
D: .
V: TRBV2
size: .
length: 14
DNA: TGTGCCAGCAGTTGGGCCCCGGGGAACACTGAAGCTTTCTTT
CDR3: CASSWAPGNTEAFF

J: TRBJ1-2
D: .
V: TRBV7-9
size: .
length: 18
DNA: TGTGCCAGCAGCCCGCTCCAGGGCAGGGTCGAAGCTAACTATGGCTACACCTTC
CDR3: CASSPLQGRVEANYGYTF

J: TRBJ2-1
D: TRBD2
V: TRBV2
size: .
length: 15
DNA: TGTGCCAGCAGTCCAACGACTAGCGGGGTAGATGAGCAGTTCTTC
CDR3: CASSPTTSGVDEQFF

J: TRBJ2-5
D: .
V: TRBV5-1
size: .
length: 13
DNA: TGCGCCAGCAGCCTACAACCGGCGGAGACCCAGTACTTC
CDR3: CASSLQPAETQYF

J: TRBJ1-1
D: .
V: TRBV28
size: .
length: 14
DNA: TGTGCCAGCAGTTTGTTGGGGAAACAGAGGATTGGTTTCTTT
CDR3: CASSLLGKQRIGFF

J: TRBJ2-7
D: .
V: TRBV28
size: .
length: 12
DNA: TGTGCCAGCACTCAAGCTCCTTACGAGCAGTACTTC
CDR3: CASTQAPYEQYF

J: TRBJ1-4
D: .
V: TRBV7-9
size: few
length: 15
DNA: TGTGCCAGCAGCGTTGCGGCGGCAACTAATGAAAAACTGTTTTTT
CDR3: CASSVAAATNEKLFF

J: TRBJ2-1
D: TRBD2
V: TRBV5-1
size: .
length: 15
DNA: TGCGCCAGCAGCTCGGGACTAGCCCTGAGCAATGAGCAGTTCTTC
CDR3: CASSSGLALSNEQFF

J: TRBJ1-6
D: .
V: TRBV25-1
size: .
length: 16
DNA: TGTGCCAGCAGTGATTCCGGGACACTTGTAAATTCACCCCTCCACTTT
CDR3: CASSDSGTLVNSPLHF

J: TRBJ1-6
D: TRBD1
V: TRBV4-3
size: .
length: 17
DNA: TGCGCCAGCAGCCTCGGCCCAGGGGGCGCGGATAAGTCACCCCTCCACTTT
CDR3: CASSLGPGGADKSPLHF

J: TRBJ2-3
D: .
V: TRBV6-1
size: .
length: 13
DNA: TGTGCCAGCAGGTCCTCAGGGCGAGATACGCAGTATTTT
CDR3: CASRSSGRDTQYF

J: TRBJ1-2
D: .
V: TRBV30
size: once
length: 12
DNA: TGTGCCTGGTCGAGAGCTAACTATGGCTACACCTTC
CDR3: CAWSRANYGYTF

J: TRBJ1-4
D: TRBD1
V: TRBV5-6
size: .
length: 14
DNA: TGTGCCAGCAGCTTGAAGGGGGCGCGGAAAAAACTGTTTTTT
CDR3: CASSLKGARKKLFF

J: TRBJ1-6
D: .
V: TRBV5-6
size: .
length: 15
DNA: TGTGCCAGCAGCTTGGATATAAGCTATAATTCACCCCTCCACTTT
CDR3: CASSLDISYNSPLHF

J: TRBJ1-2
D: TRBD1
V: TRBV5-6
size: .
length: 14
DNA: TGTGCCAGCAGTCAAGACAGGGGCAACTATGGCTACACCTTC
CDR3: CASSQDRGNYGYTF

J: TRBJ1-1
D: .
V: TRBV18
size: .
length: 15
DNA: TGTGCCAGCTCCTATCCCGGGACACCGAACACTGAAGCTTTCTTT
CDR3: CASSYPGTPNTEAFF

J: TRBJ2-7
D: .
V: TRBV18
size: .
length: 15
DNA: TGTGCCAGCTCACCATTTGGGGGGCGCGCCTACGAGCAGTACTTC
CDR3: CASSPFGGRAYEQYF

J: TRBJ1-1
D: .
V: TRBV5-1
size: few
length: 13
DNA: TGCGCCAGCAGCTTAACGCAGAACACTGAAGCTTTCTTT
CDR3: CASSLTQNTEAFF

J: TRBJ2-6
D: .
V: TRBV18
size: .
length: 15
DNA: TGTGCCAGCTCACCAGGGATAGCTGGGGCCAACGTCCTGACTTTC
CDR3: CASSPGIAGANVLTF

J: TRBJ2-3
D: TRBD1
V: TRBV6-6
size: .
length: 15
DNA: TGTGCCAGCAGTCGACAGGGTGGGGAATCAGATACGCAGTATTTT
CDR3: CASSRQGGESDTQYF

J: TRBJ2-1
D: .
V: TRBV4-2
size: .
length: 15
DNA: TGTGCCAGCAGCCAAGAGAGTGGAGGGGGGAATGAGCAGTTCTTC
CDR3: CASSQESGGGNEQFF

J: TRBJ2-1
D: TRBD2
V: TRBV11-3
size: .
length: 15
DNA: TGTGCCAGCAGCCCGAGCGGGGGGGCACACAATGAGCAGTTCTTC
CDR3: CASSPSGGAHNEQFF

J: TRBJ1-1
D: .
V: TRBV7-9
size: .
length: 16
DNA: TGTGCCCCCGAGAAGGGGTCTTTATCCGGTAACACTGAAGCTTTCTTT
CDR3: CAPEKGSLSGNTEAFF

J: TRBJ1-1
D: .
V: TRBV20-1
size: once
length: 11
DNA: TGCAGTGTACCCGGGAACACTGAAGCTTTCTTT
CDR3: CSVPGNTEAFF

J: TRBJ2-3
D: .
V: TRBV19
size: .
length: 16
DNA: TGTGCCAGTAGCCACCAGGTGGGGAAAGGCACAGATACGCAGTATTTT
CDR3: CASSHQVGKGTDTQYF

J: TRBJ2-6
D: TRBD2
V: TRBV27
size: .
length: 19
DNA: TGTGCCAGCACCCCATTGGGACTAGCGGGAATCTCTGGGGCCAACGTCCTGACTTTC
CDR3: CASTPLGLAGISGANVLTF

J: TRBJ1-1
D: TRBD1
V: TRBV19
size: .
length: 13
DNA: TGTGCCAGTAGCGACAGGGGGCTCACTGAAGCTTTCTTT
CDR3: CASSDRGLTEAFF

J: TRBJ2-5
D: TRBD1
V: TRBV14
size: .
length: 14
DNA: TGTGCCAGCAGCCGGCTAGGGACAGCAGAGACCCAGTACTTC
CDR3: CASSRLGTAETQYF

J: TRBJ1-4
D: .
V: TRBV5-8
size: .
length: 14
DNA: TGTGCCAGCAGCTCTGGGTCGACTAATGAAAAACTGTTTTTT
CDR3: CASSSGSTNEKLFF

J: TRBJ1-2
D: TRBD1
V: TRBV19
size: .
length: 14
DNA: TGTGCCAGTAGTCTACCGGACAGGGGGCGCGGCTACACCTTC
CDR3: CASSLPDRGRGYTF

J: TRBJ2-2
D: .
V: TRBV7-2
size: .
length: 11
DNA: TGTGCCAGCAGCTTAGATGGGGAGCTGTTTTTT
CDR3: CASSLDGELFF

J: TRBJ1-1
D: .
V: TRBV5-4
size: .
length: 13
DNA: TGTGCCAGCAGCGGGGCGATGAACACTGAAGCTTTCTTT
CDR3: CASSGAMNTEAFF

J: TRBJ1-3
D: .
V: TRBV7-9
size: .
length: 16
DNA: TGTGCCAGCAGCTTAACGGACAGCCTGGCCGGAAACACCATATATTTT
CDR3: CASSLTDSLAGNTIYF

J: TRBJ2-3
D: .
V: TRBV19
size: .
length: 14
DNA: TGTGCCACCAGAGAAGACAGTGCGATAGATACGCAGTATTTT
CDR3: CATREDSAIDTQYF

J: TRBJ1-2
D: .
V: TRBV5-1
size: .
length: 13
DNA: TGCGCCAGCAGCTTGGCACAGAACTATGGCTACACCTTC
CDR3: CASSLAQNYGYTF

J: TRBJ2-5
D: .
V: TRBV6-1
size: .
length: 14
DNA: TGTGCCAGCAGTGAAATGTACAGCCAAGAGACCCAGTACTTC
CDR3: CASSEMYSQETQYF

J: TRBJ1-2
D: TRBD1
V: TRBV19
size: .
length: 15
DNA: TGTGCCAGTAGTACGGCCTGGGGACAGGGCCATGGCTACACCTTC
CDR3: CASSTAWGQGHGYTF

J: TRBJ1-5
D: .
V: TRBV2
size: .
length: 16
DNA: TGTGCCAGCACCCGGCGGAGGTTCGCGGTCAATCAGCCCCAGCATTTT
CDR3: CASTRRRFAVNQPQHF

J: TRBJ1-4
D: .
V: TRBV2
size: few
length: 16
DNA: TGTGCCAGCAGTGATGCAGGGACTACAACTAATGAAAAACTGTTTTTT
CDR3: CASSDAGTTTNEKLFF

J: TRBJ2-5
D: .
V: TRBV29-1
size: .
length: 12
DNA: TGCAGCGTTGGACCGGGGGAGGAGACCCAGTACTTC
CDR3: CSVGPGEETQYF

J: TRBJ2-7
D: .
V: TRBV10-3
size: .
length: 13
DNA: TGTGCCATCAGAGGGACGGGCTCCTACGAGCAGTACTTC
CDR3: CAIRGTGSYEQYF

J: TRBJ1-6
D: TRBD1
V: TRBV10-3
size: .
length: 15
DNA: TGTGCCATCAGTGAAAGGGGACAGGGGAATTCACCCCTCCACTTT
CDR3: CAISERGQGNSPLHF

J: TRBJ2-7
D: .
V: TRBV2
size: .
length: 14
DNA: TGTGCCATCATGATGGGACGTTTTTCCTACGAGCAGTACTTC
CDR3: CAIMMGRFSYEQYF

J: TRBJ1-2
D: .
V: TRBV19
size: .
length: 12
DNA: TGTGCCAGTAGTGAAGACACCACAGCTTACACCTTC
CDR3: CASSEDTTAYTF

J: TRBJ2-3
D: .
V: TRBV5-1
size: few
length: 12
DNA: TGCGCCAGCAGCTCCTCGGGAGATACGCAGTATTTT
CDR3: CASSSSGDTQYF